The T cell receptor (beta chain) under discussion was sequenced for a study of T cells after posttransplantation cyclophosphamide. Overall study findings and caveats: Donor CD8+ memory clones often dominated recipient blood repertoires at later times.

The naive gate required viable CD3+CD4+ or CD3+CD8+ cells with CCR7+CD45RA+CD45RO-CD95-CD27+CD28+ phenotype. On the day of bone marrow donation, the related graft donor provided peripheral blood. TCRdb's copy holds only in-frame clones and misses some; the assay was immunoSEQ multiplex PCR. The table includes more than 30,000 clones, about 89% detected once. As for this clone: Its target is unknown.

The sequence came from a woman aged 55 to 70 in good health, CMV-negative, and a related stem cell transplant donor. The sample taken for sequencing was naive CD4+ T cells sorted from PBMCs.

This chain's CDR3 is CASSVGGGNQVNSPLHF. The CDR3 DNA reads as TGTGCCAGCAGCGTAGGGGGGGGGAATCAGGTTAATTCACCCCTCCACTTT. The V and J genes are TRBV9 and TRBJ1-6; D perhaps matches TRBD1 (5 bases). CDR3 length equals 17 residues. The germline CDR1 and CDR2 sequences are SGDLS and YYNGEE. The V gene lost 0 bases and the J gene lost 6 bases, with 16 bases spanning the gap.